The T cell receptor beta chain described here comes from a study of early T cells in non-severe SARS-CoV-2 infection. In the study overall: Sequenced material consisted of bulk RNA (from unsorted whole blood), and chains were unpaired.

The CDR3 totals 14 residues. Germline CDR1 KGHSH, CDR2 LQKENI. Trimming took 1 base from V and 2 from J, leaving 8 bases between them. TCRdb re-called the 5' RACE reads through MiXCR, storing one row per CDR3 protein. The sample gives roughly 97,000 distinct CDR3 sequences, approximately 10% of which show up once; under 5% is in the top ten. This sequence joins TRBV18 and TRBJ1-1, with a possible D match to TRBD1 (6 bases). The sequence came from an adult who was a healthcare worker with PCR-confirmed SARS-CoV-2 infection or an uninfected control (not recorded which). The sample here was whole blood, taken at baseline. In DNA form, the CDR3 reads TGTGCCAGCTCACCACAGACAGGTAACACTGAAGCTTTCTTT. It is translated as CASSPQTGNTEAFF.